This T cell receptor beta chain stems from a study of T cell changes during pregnancy in multiple sclerosis. Using immunoSEQ multiplex PCR, the repertoire was profiled, and TCRdb retains in-frame clones only, with some absent. This table has some 81,000 clones, around 93% appearing once. Germline CDR1 reads LNHDA; CDR2 reads SQIVND (reference sequence). CDR3 size: 14 residues. Trimming took off 7 bases at V and 3 bases at J, with 14 bases between the two ends. The clonotype originates from a female donor in good health, enrolled as a control in a pregnancy study. V is TRBV19 and J is TRBJ2-3, with D possibly TRBD2 on 7 matching bases. Sequences were derived from peripheral blood, sampled after pregnancy. The CDR3 region has the DNA TGTGCCAGTACTCGGGGGGCCGCAACAGATACGCAGTATTTT. Its protein is CASTRGAATDTQYF.